These 25 T cell receptor beta chains were sequenced from one sample in a study of blood T cell repertoires in COVID-19. Produced via immunoSEQ multiplex PCR; TCRdb's table is partial and in-frame only. The data hold about 370,000 clones, with around 89% observed a single time. Sequencing was performed on peripheral blood. The receptors were sampled from a woman under 40 with COVID-19, enrolled during active disease.

In its sample, this clone was seen a few times. The rearrangement joins TRBV6-5 to TRBJ2-2; D gene uncertain. The V gene's germline CDR1 is MNHEY and CDR2 SVGAGI. V lost 2 bases and J lost 6, with 7 bases in between. The CDR3 loop spans 13 amino acids. The CDR3 is CASSYLPSGELFF. The DNA for the CDR3 is TGTGCCAGCAGTTACCTTCCCTCCGGGGAGCTGTTTTTT.

Here the CDR3 reads CASSTRTSGRANSTDTQYF. In nucleotides, the CDR3 is TGTGCCAGCAGCACGCGGACTAGCGGGAGGGCCAATTCGACAGATACGCAGTATTTT. The rearrangement joins TRBV7-9 to TRBJ2-3; 15 bases fit TRBD2. This CDR3 spans 19 amino acids. The ends lost 5 bases at V and 3 bases at J; junction bases unmatched: 12. CDR1 and CDR2 from the germline V gene are SEHNR and FQNEAQ (reference sequence). Using reference TRBV7-9 and TRBJ2-3 for the parts outside the CDR3, the full variable domain is DTGVSQNPRHKITKRGQNVTFRCDPISEHNRLYWYRQTLGQGPEFLTYFQNEAQLEKSRLLSDRFSAERPKGSFSTLEIQRTEQGDSAMYLCASSTRTSGRANSTDTQYFGPGTRLTVL.

The chain carries TRBV10-3 and TRBJ1-1; TRBD1 aligns across 9 bases. V was pared by 0 bases and J by 1 base, with 0 bases of the junction left unmatched. The CDR3 consists of 15 residues. Germline V gives CDR1 ENHRY, CDR2 SYGVKD. The CDR3: CAISESGQGNTEAFF. CDR3 sequence (DNA): TGTGCCATCAGTGAGTCGGGACAGGGGAACACTGAAGCTTTCTTT.

The chain uses TRBV9 and TRBJ2-3; 10 nucleotides agree with TRBD1. The CDR3 runs 16 residues. The germline V gene has CDR1 SGDLS and CDR2 YYNGEE. With 2 bases clipped from V and 3 bases from J, the junction kept 6 bases outside the gene matches. The chain's CDR3 is CASSVRDRGGTDTQYF. Here the CDR3 DNA reads TGTGCCAGCAGCGTCCGGGACAGGGGAGGAACAGATACGCAGTATTTT.

The chain is built from TRBV28 and TRBJ2-5, with D possibly being TRBD1 (7 bases). Trimming stripped 1 base from V and 2 bases from J, with 11 bases between. The CDR3 contains 15 residues. The V gene's germline CDR1 is MDHEN and CDR2 SYDVKM. The CDR3 DNA is TGTGCCAGCAGTTTATCCCCAGGGGGGCAAGAGACCCAGTACTTC. This gives the protein CASSLSPGGQETQYF.

This clone appeared once. The V gene is TRBV10-1, the J gene TRBJ2-5; TRBD1 matches at 8 bases. This CDR3 region has 16 residues. Trimming took 6 bases from V and 5 from J; bases not matched to a gene: 14. CDR1 is WNHNN, CDR2 SYGVQD, per germline (reference sequence). CDR3 loop: CASRRGQGLGRETQYF. The CDR3 nucleotides are TGCGCCAGCAGACGCGGACAGGGCCTGGGTAGGGAGACCCAGTACTTC.

The J gene is TRBJ1-6, the V gene TRBV3-1 (or the pseudogene TRBV3-2); 8 bases map to TRBD1. Per the germline V gene, CDR1 is LGHDT and CDR2 is YNNKEL (reference sequence). The CDR3 sequence is 15 residues long. The V segment lost 1 base and the J segment 8 bases; nucleotides outside the gene matches: 4. The CDR3 region is CASSQGTGNDSPLHF. The CDR3 DNA is TGTGCCAGCAGCCAAGGGACAGGGAATGATTCACCCCTCCACTTT.

The genes are TRBV28 and TRBJ1-2, with D perhaps matching TRBD1 (6 bases). The CDR3 is made up of 14 amino acids. Germline V gives CDR1 MDHEN, CDR2 SYDVKM. Between the trimmed V and J ends, which lost 6 bases and 6 bases, there was a span of 17 bases. The DNA of the CDR3 is TGTGCCAGCAGCCCAGGGGTGGCCGTCCATGGCTACACCTTC. It yields the protein CASSPGVAVHGYTF.

The gene calls are TRBV19 and TRBJ1-5; D perhaps matches TRBD1 (5 bases). This CDR3 contains 14 residues. Germline CDR1 reads LNHDA; CDR2 reads SQIVND (reference sequence). The V and J ends lost 4 bases and 6 bases respectively, with 13 bases between them. The CDR3 bases are TGTGCCAGTAGTACACTCGGGGGGAGTCAGCCCCAGCATTTT. Its protein product is CASSTLGGSQPQHF. Together with reference TRBV19 and TRBJ1-5, the CDR3 gives the full variable domain: DGGITQSPKYLFRKEGQNVTLSCEQNLNHDAMYWYRQDPGQGLRLIYYSQIVNDFQKGDIAEGYSVSREKKESFPLTVTSAQKNPTAFYLCASSTLGGSQPQHFGDGTRLSIL.

V usage is TRBV5-5 and J usage is TRBJ1-2, with D possibly being TRBD1 (5 bases). Per the germline V gene, CDR1 is SGHKS and CDR2 is YYEKEE (reference sequence). V dropped 0 bases and J dropped 4 bases, with 16 bases sitting between them. The CDR3 totals 16 residues. In nucleotides, the CDR3 is TGTGCCAGCAGCTTGGTGTGGATTAGGAGGGGCTATGGCTACACCTTC. Protein: CASSLVWIRRGYGYTF.

V and J are TRBV6-5 and TRBJ2-7; tentatively, D is TRBD2 (6 bases). CDR1 MNHEY and CDR2 SVGAGI come from the germline V gene. The V gene lost 6 bases and the J gene lost 6 bases, with 12 bases spanning the gap. The CDR3 is 12 residues long. DNA for the CDR3: TGTGCCAGCAGGCAGGGACTTGGCGAGCAGTACTTC. Amino acid sequence: CASRQGLGEQYF.

The chain has TRBV28 and TRBJ2-1; 8 bases are a match to TRBD2. The CDR3 is 15 residues long. Looked up from germline, CDR1 is MDHEN and CDR2 is SYDVKM. The V gene end was trimmed by 4 bases and the J gene end by 4 bases; junction bases not matched to a gene: 6. CDR3 loop: CASSSGTRGYNEQFF. The CDR3 DNA sequence: TGTGCCAGCAGTTCCGGGACTAGGGGTTACAATGAGCAGTTCTTC.

The table lists this clone with a count of one. This rearrangement joins TRBV4-2 to TRBJ1-3; unclear D gene. The germline V and J ends were trimmed by 0 bases and 4 bases, with 19 bases remaining between them. The germline V gene encodes CDR1 LGHNA and CDR2 YNFKEQ. This CDR3 is built from 18 residues. CDR3 in DNA: TGTGCCAGCAGCCAAGAAATAGCCTCCCCCCGCCCAGGAAACACCATATATTTT. Its translation: CASSQEIASPRPGNTIYF.

V usage is TRBV6-2 or TRBV6-3 and J usage is TRBJ1-2; 7 bases fit TRBD1. Germline V CDR1 and CDR2: MNHEY, SVGEGT. This CDR3 has 15 amino acids. Unmatched junction bases numbered 9, after V lost 5 bases and J lost 3 bases. CDR3 coding DNA: TGTGCCAGCAGTGACAGACAGGGCCGGGACTATGGCTACACCTTC. Its protein product is CASSDRQGRDYGYTF.

The chain has TRBV28 and TRBJ2-5, with 7 bases aligning to TRBD2. J was trimmed by 5 bases and V by 7 bases; bases with no gene match: 16. This CDR3 comprises 16 residues. CDR1 and CDR2 from the germline V gene are MDHEN and SYDVKM. This CDR3 is CASTPHRAGLQETQYF. CDR3 nucleotides: TGTGCCAGCACTCCTCATAGAGCGGGGTTGCAGGAGACCCAGTACTTC. Full variable domain (rest looked up from reference TRBV28 and TRBJ2-5): DVKVTQSSRYLVKRTGEKVFLECVQDMDHENMFWYRQDPGLGLRLIYFSYDVKMKEKGDIPEGYSVSREKKERFSLILESASTNQTSMYLCASTPHRAGLQETQYFGPGTRLLVL.

The chain is built from TRBV27 and TRBJ1-2, with 7 bases that match TRBD1. Germline values: CDR1 MNHEY, CDR2 SMNVEV (reference sequence). The CDR3 sequence is 15 residues long. The junction had 15 bases not matched to a gene; V was cut back by 8 bases and J by 6 bases. The CDR3: CASWTGLKDLNGYTF. The CDR3 DNA sequence: TGTGCCAGCTGGACAGGCCTTAAAGATTTGAATGGCTACACCTTC.

This chain joins TRBV11-3 and TRBJ2-7, with D possibly matching TRBD2 (5 bases). This CDR3 contains 11 residues. CDR1 and CDR2 (germline): SGHNT, YENEEA. V lost 5 bases, J lost 6 bases, and 8 bases lay in between. The CDR3 nucleotides are TGTGCCAGCAGCCAAGGAGGCGAGCAGTACGTC. Protein sequence: CASSQGGEQYV.

The chain links TRBV5-1 to TRBJ1-2; TRBD1 matches 8 bases. The J segment lost 1 base and the V segment lost 4 bases, leaving 6 bases of the junction unmatched. Germline CDR1 is SGHRS and CDR2 is YFSETQ. This CDR3 region has 15 residues. Here the CDR3 DNA reads TGCGCCAGCAGCAAAACAGGGGGGATTAACTATGGCTACACCTTC. Its protein is CASSKTGGINYGYTF.

J is TRBJ2-2 and V is TRBV10-1; D is unresolved. V gave up 7 bases and J gave up 5 bases, with 11 bases separating them. Germline CDR1 reads WNHNN; CDR2 reads SYGVQD (reference sequence). This CDR3 comprises 13 residues. The CDR3 coding sequence is TGCGCCAGCAAGCCCTCCGGGACCGGGGAGCTGTTTTTT. This sequence encodes CASKPSGTGELFF.

This sequence joins TRBV7-8 and TRBJ1-2; D gene uncertain. The CDR3 runs to 13 residues. Germline V gives CDR1 SGHVS, CDR2 FQNEAQ. The CDR3 spells CSSVGAFNYGYTF. The CDR3 bases are TGTTCTTCCGTAGGAGCCTTTAACTATGGCTACACCTTC.

The chain links TRBV18 to TRBJ1-6; 7 bases line up with TRBD1. The CDR3 length is 14 residues. Germline trimming cut 6 bases from V and 9 bases from J; bases unmatched to any gene: 8. Germline V lookup: CDR1 KGHSH, CDR2 LQKENI. The CDR3: CASSQQGKGSPLHF. The DNA for the CDR3 is TGTGCCAGCTCGCAACAGGGGAAAGGTTCACCCCTCCACTTT.

This clone was counted between two and nine times. This chain uses TRBV5-1 with TRBJ2-5, with TRBD2 matching over 8 bases. V trimming: 7 bases; J trimming: 4 bases; junction bases outside the gene matches: 9. Germline CDR1 is SGHRS and CDR2 is YFSETQ. The CDR3 covers 14 residues. This chain's CDR3 is CASGTGLAIETQYF. CDR3 nucleotide sequence: TGCGCCAGCGGAACCGGACTAGCCATAGAGACCCAGTACTTC.

As concerns this clone: In the same sample, other DNA sequences code for this CDR3. The chain employs TRBV18 and TRBJ2-5; TRBD2 matches at 7 bases. This CDR3 is 13 amino acids long. The V segment lost 1 base and the J segment 5 bases; nucleotides outside the gene matches: 1. Germline V gives CDR1 KGHSH, CDR2 LQKENI. The CDR3: CASSPQGGETQYF. CDR3 nucleotide sequence: TGTGCCAGCTCACCACAGGGAGGGGAGACCCAGTACTTC.

This chain joins TRBV5-5 and TRBJ1-1; 10 bases are a match to TRBD1. From germline, CDR1 is SGHKS and CDR2 YYEKEE (reference sequence). The length of the CDR3 is 19 residues. Unmatched junction bases numbered 17, after V lost 3 bases and J lost 3 bases. The CDR3 nucleotides read TGTGCCAGCAGCTCGAGGCTTGGGTTAATGGGGACAGGGGACACTGAAGCTTTCTTT. Protein product: CASSSRLGLMGTGDTEAFF.

This chain connects TRBV10-3 to TRBJ2-1; no clear D. V was cut by 2 bases and J by 7 bases, with 9 bases left in between. The CDR3 contains 13 residues. The germline CDR1 and CDR2 sequences are ENHRY and SYGVKD. CDR3 sequence: CAISEALRNEQFF. CDR3 sequence (DNA): TGTGCCATCAGTGAGGCCCTCAGGAATGAGCAGTTCTTC.